This T cell receptor beta chain was profiled in a study of blood T cell repertoires in COVID-19 (dated by TCRdb to the early 2020s). Some background on the complete study: Samples from collaborators originated in the United States, Italy and Spain and spanned both the acute and convalescent phases of COVID-19. The repertoires were made available in a free public database intended to serve as a resource for research on the immune response to SARS-CoV-2. Sample metadata almost always included a de-identified subject ID, COVID-19 status, age in years and sex. HLA class I and class II types, where available, came from metadata supplied by the sample provider rather than from assay-based typing. The samples were drawn from the first 160 participants of the ongoing ImmuneRACE study and from some 1,300 subjects provided by 6 global collaborators. The dataset comprised deeply sampled blood TCRbeta repertoires from subjects exposed to, actively infected with, or recovered from COVID-19. The material from the prospective study consisted of cDNA or gDNA derived from T cells, B-cell-depleted T cells, or PBMCs.

On the study overall, not on this receptor specifically: The amount of clinical and demographic metadata varied by source and participant and was provided uncurated.

Collaborating institutions collected whole blood in K2EDTA tubes following their own protocols. For TCRbeta analysis, collaborators shipped samples in one of three forms: frozen whole blood, isolated PBMCs, or DNA extracted from either of those sample types. As regards this clone: No cognate antigen has been identified for it. The input lacks base qualities; no much larger clone sits a single base away.

Reading the germline V gene (reference sequence) gives CDR1 MNHNY and CDR2 SVGAGI. Trimming accounts for 3 bases at V and 10 bases at J, while the number of junction bases matched to no gene is 14. From the cysteine through the phenylalanine, the CDR3 covers 15 amino acids. CDR3 DNA is the only sequence kept; it has 45 bases, read in frame from the first base. The immunoSEQ Assay, a bias-controlled multiplex PCR, was used to amplify TCRbeta CDR3 regions from genomic DNA. On the study's bioinformatics: The number of nucleated cells in each sample was estimated from the amplification of reference gene primers within the assay. To quantify the absolute abundance of each unique TCRbeta CDR3 rearrangement, sequence reads were collapsed and filtered. For each sample, productive Simpson clonality was calculated by taking the square root of Simpson's diversity index across productive rearrangements. The source is immuneACCESS, and TCRdb retained only in-frame sequences with V and J called. Part of the clones is not carried over; for the studies checked, unresolved V genes explain less than half of this, and the remainder is unexplained. V, J and clone size are those of that table, while D and trimming were read from the DNA. In this sample the table shows roughly 250,000 clones, approximately 90% of which occur a single time. In total, the top ten clones hold over 3.5% of the sample.

The sequence links TRBV6-6 to TRBJ1-1, with 7 bases aligning to TRBD1. Sequenced: peripheral blood. The clonotype comes from a middle-aged woman with acute or convalescent COVID-19. Here the CDR3 is given as CASSYGQANPSGAFF. The DNA is as follows: TGTGCCAGCAGTTATGGACAGGCCAACCCCTCCGGAGCTTTCTTT.